This T cell receptor beta chain was sequenced in a study of T cells expressing NK-cell markers. For TCR beta, cDNA was produced by 5'RACE template switching with UMIs. TCRdb re-called the 5' RACE reads; every CDR3 protein appears as one record, without DNA. The sample table sets out approximately 150,000 distinct CDR3 sequences. Comments on this clonotype: Its antigen is not known.

General study points: Of the CD8+ T cell pool in several donors, roughly 1.0-8% was accounted for by dominant NKG2C+ clonotypes.

Germline V gene data show CDR1 as MNHEY and CDR2 as SMNVEV (reference sequence). The CDR3 runs 15 residues. This sequence was found in a man in his late teens or twenties in good health. J is TRBJ2-1 and V is TRBV27; TCRdb's D call of TRBD2 is untestable without DNA. The sample was blood T cells: a sorted CD56 or NKG2C T cell subset, CD4+ or CD8+ T cells, or bulk PBMC T cells (not recorded which). CDR3 in amino acids: CASRPSGRGYNEQFF.